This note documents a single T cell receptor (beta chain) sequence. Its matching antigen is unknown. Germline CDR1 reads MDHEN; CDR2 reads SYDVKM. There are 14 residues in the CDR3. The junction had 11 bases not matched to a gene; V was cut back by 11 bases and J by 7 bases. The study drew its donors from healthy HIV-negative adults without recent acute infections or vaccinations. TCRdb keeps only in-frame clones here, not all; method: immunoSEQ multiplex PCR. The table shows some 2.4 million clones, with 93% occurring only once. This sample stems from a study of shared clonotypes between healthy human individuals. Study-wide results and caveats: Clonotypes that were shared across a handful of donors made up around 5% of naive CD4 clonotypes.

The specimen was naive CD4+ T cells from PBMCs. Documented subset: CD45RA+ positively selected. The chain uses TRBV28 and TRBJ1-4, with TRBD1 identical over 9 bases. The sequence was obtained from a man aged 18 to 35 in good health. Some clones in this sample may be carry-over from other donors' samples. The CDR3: CAALGGQGSEKLFF. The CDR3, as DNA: TGTGCCGCGCTAGGGGGACAGGGTAGTGAAAAACTGTTTTTT.